The present T cell receptor (beta chain) was sequenced within a study of cytomegalovirus exposure and HLA in healthy donors. Overall study context: An early release of data contained 80 million to 85 million unique TCRs, which came from HLA-typed donors.

The CDR3 totals 17 residues. J lost 9 bases, V lost 0 bases, and 12 bases had no gene match. Germline V CDR1 and CDR2: SGHRS, YFSETQ. Vbeta (60) and Jbeta (13) primers were used in the PCR. Sequencing used immunoSEQ multiplex PCR; TCRdb keeps in-frame clones, though not all of them. The sample lists around 99,000 clones, over 75% occurring once. Sequenced input: PBMCs. The sequence was obtained from a middle-aged man in good health and CMV-seronegative. This chain connects TRBV5-1 to TRBJ2-1, with TRBD2 matching over 10 bases. CDR3 amino acids: CASSLGASGSFSGEQFF. The CDR3 nucleotides are TGCGCCAGCAGCTTGGGGGCTAGCGGGAGCTTTTCGGGTGAGCAGTTCTTC.